This T cell receptor (beta chain) was captured by sequencing in a study of blood T cell repertoires in COVID-19. Study information: From the United States, Italy and Spain came samples of acute and convalescent COVID-19. The cDNA or gDNA used as material had been derived from T cells, B-cell-depleted T cells, or PBMCs.

Authors' analysis steps: Estimates of nucleated cell counts were drawn from the amplification of reference gene primers. Repertoires were generated with immunoSEQ multiplex PCR, while TCRdb's copy carries only in-frame clones and drops some. The DNA gave D and trimming, while V, J and clone size come from that table. Among about 170,000 clones listed, approximately 74% were seen once. This CDR3 contains 13 residues. The germline V gene encodes CDR1 SQVTM and CDR2 ANQGSEA. Trimming removed 2 bases from V and 4 bases from J, with 9 bases in between. The source material was peripheral blood. This chain joins TRBV29-1 and TRBJ2-1; D unclear. The TCR was taken from a woman older than 75 with acute or convalescent COVID-19. In DNA, the CDR3 is TGCAGCGTTGAAAACAGTTTTTACAATGAGCAGTTCTTC. It translates to CSVENSFYNEQFF.